The next 32 T cell receptor beta chains were all read from a single sample in a study of blood T cell repertoires in COVID-19 (TCRdb year 2020). Library prep was done by the immunoSEQ multiplex PCR assay. Not all clones reach the TCRdb copy of this immuneACCESS table, which keeps in-frame sequences only. Checked studies attribute under half of the gap to unresolved V genes and leave the rest unexplained. The sample data list about 70,000 clones, and approximately 75% of these were observed just once. The ten largest clones represent just under 6.5% of the sample. Sequenced input: peripheral blood. These receptors were obtained from a woman aged 55 to 70 with acute or convalescent COVID-19.

Written as DNA, the CDR3 is TGTGCCTGGAGTCGGGTGGGGGGGTACAATGAGCAGTTCTTC. It translates to CAWSRVGGYNEQFF. This chain joins TRBV30 and TRBJ2-1, with 7 nucleotides matching TRBD2. The CDR3 consists of 14 residues. Germline values: CDR1 GTSNPN, CDR2 SVGIG (reference sequence). Trimming at V came to 2 bases and at J to 4 bases, leaving 5 bases not matched to a gene. The full variable domain, its missing parts supplied by reference TRBV30 and TRBJ2-1, is SQTIHQWPATLVQPVGSPLSLECTVEGTSNPNLYWYRQAAGRGLQLLFYSVGIGQISSEVPQNLSASRPQDRQFILSSKKLLLSDSGFYLCAWSRVGGYNEQFFGPGTRLTVL.

The rearrangement uses TRBV6-5 and TRBJ1-1, with 7 bases lining up with TRBD1. The CDR3 totals 15 residues. The V and J ends lost 1 base and 1 base, in that order; junction bases with no gene match: 3. CDR1 is MNHEY, CDR2 SVGAGI, per germline. The CDR3 protein is CASSYFGTANTEAFF. In DNA form, the CDR3 reads TGTGCCAGCAGTTACTTTGGGACAGCGAACACTGAAGCTTTCTTT.

This rearrangement joins TRBV5-4 to TRBJ2-3; the D gene is possibly TRBD1 (6 bases). The CDR3 is 14 residues long. V was trimmed by 3 bases and J by 3 bases, leaving 11 bases between them. The germline CDR1 and CDR2 sequences are SGHNT and YYREEE (reference sequence). This chain's CDR3 is CASSSGTKTDTQYF. Written as DNA, the CDR3 is TGTGCCAGCAGCTCCGGGACAAAAACAGATACGCAGTATTTT.

This clone was observed once. The chain links TRBV12-5 to TRBJ1-2, with D perhaps matching TRBD1 (6 bases). Trimming removed 3 bases from V and 4 bases from J, with 9 bases in between. CDR3 length: 13 residues. CDR1 and CDR2 from the germline V gene are LGHNT and FRNRAP. CDR3 bases: TGTGCTAGTGGTTTTGCGACAGGCTATGGCTACACCTTC. It is translated as CASGFATGYGYTF.

The CDR3 nucleotides read TGTGCCAGGAACGACAGGGACAACACAGATACGCAGTATTTT. As protein: CARNDRDNTDTQYF. The chain is built from TRBV2 and TRBJ2-3; 7 bases match TRBD1. After removal of 9 bases from V and 2 bases from J, the junction contained 8 bases not matched to a gene. The germline V gene has CDR1 SNHLY and CDR2 FYNNEI. There are 14 residues in the CDR3.

The rearrangement uses TRBV2 and TRBJ2-7, with D hard to call. Trimming shortened V by 3 bases and J by 4 bases, and 10 bases separated the two germline ends. The germline gives CDR1 SNHLY, CDR2 FYNNEI. This CDR3 is built from 13 residues. The CDR3 reads CASSDRFFYEQYF. The CDR3 DNA reads TGTGCCAGCAGTGACAGGTTCTTTTACGAGCAGTACTTC.

This chain links TRBV10-3 with TRBJ1-3; 11 bases line up with TRBD1. The CDR3 has 16 amino acids. The V segment lost 7 bases and the J segment 7 bases; nucleotides outside the gene matches: 12. Germline V lookup: CDR1 ENHRY, CDR2 SYGVKD. Here the CDR3 DNA reads TGTGCCATCATCCGGACTACCGGGACAGGGGGGAACACCATATATTTT. It translates to CAIIRTTGTGGNTIYF.

The CDR3, as DNA: TGTGCTAGTGGTTTGGTAGGGGCAGCCTACGAGCAGTACTTC. It specifies CASGLVGAAYEQYF. This sequence joins TRBV12-5 and TRBJ2-7, with a weak D call TRBD1 (5 bases). CDR1 and CDR2 (germline): LGHNT, FRNRAP. This CDR3 spans 14 amino acids. Trimming took 0 bases from V and 2 from J, leaving 8 bases between them. Supplemented by reference TRBV12-5 and TRBJ2-7, the full variable domain reads DARVTQTPRHKVTEMGQEVTMRCQPILGHNTVFWYRQTMMQGLELLAYFRNRAPLDDSGMPKDRFSAEMPDATLATLKIQPSEPRDSAVYFCASGLVGAAYEQYFGPGTRLTVT.

The chain carries TRBV7-2 and TRBJ2-5; D is undetermined. The germline V gene has CDR1 SGHTA and CDR2 FQGNSA. The CDR3 loop spans 13 amino acids. Between the trimmed V and J ends, which lost 5 bases and 0 bases, there was a span of 7 bases. CDR3 protein: CASSDWYQETQYF. The CDR3 region has the DNA TGTGCCAGCAGCGACTGGTACCAAGAGACCCAGTACTTC.

The gene calls are TRBV7-9 and TRBJ1-2; D is perhaps TRBD1 (5 bases). The CDR3 extends over 12 amino acids. V dropped 5 bases and J dropped 4 bases, with 8 bases sitting between them. Germline CDR1 is SEHNR and CDR2 is FQNEAQ (reference sequence). CDR3 region: CASSDDSYGYTF. CDR3 nucleotides: TGTGCCAGCAGCGACGACAGCTATGGCTACACCTTC.

The CDR3 DNA reads TGCGCCAGCAGCTCCGGACAGGGTGTGAACACTGAAGCTTTCTTT. Its translation: CASSSGQGVNTEAFF. The chain joins TRBV5-1 to TRBJ1-1; 8 bases are a match to TRBD1. After removal of 3 bases from V and 0 bases from J, the junction contained 4 bases not matched to a gene. The CDR3 sequence is 15 residues long. Looked up from germline, CDR1 is SGHRS and CDR2 is YFSETQ.

In this sample, this clone turned up once. The chain carries TRBV5-1 and TRBJ2-2; no definite D call. This CDR3 contains 13 residues. The V and J ends lost 4 bases and 6 bases respectively, with 10 bases between them. Germline lookup yields CDR1 SGHRS and CDR2 YFSETQ. The CDR3 protein is CASSPPSAGELFF. In DNA form, the CDR3 reads TGCGCCAGCAGCCCCCCTTCTGCCGGGGAGCTGTTTTTT.

This chain joins TRBV5-4 and TRBJ2-5; D might be TRBD2 (5 bases). Germline lookup yields CDR1 SGHNT and CDR2 YYREEE (reference sequence). The V end lost 4 bases, the J end lost 6 bases, and 13 bases lay between the germline ends. The CDR3 is 13 amino acids. CDR3 coding DNA: TGTGCCAGCAGCGGAACCGGGATGCAGACCCAGTACTTC. This codes for CASSGTGMQTQYF.

This rearrangement joins TRBV2 to TRBJ2-5, with D possibly TRBD1 on 5 matching bases. Trimming removed 6 bases at V and 2 bases at J, with 10 bases between. This CDR3 comprises 13 residues. Germline V gene data show CDR1 as SNHLY and CDR2 as FYNNEI. CDR3 sequence reads: CASRKDSQETQYF. The CDR3 coding sequence is TGTGCCAGCAGAAAAGACAGTCAAGAGACCCAGTACTTC.

The chain joins TRBV5-4 to TRBJ2-7, with D perhaps TRBD1 (6 bases). CDR1 is SGHNT and CDR2 is YYREEE in the germline V gene (reference sequence). The CDR3 is made up of 14 amino acids. V was shortened by 0 bases and J by 3 bases, with 10 bases between the two germline ends. The CDR3 spells CASSLDTGSYEQYF. The CDR3 DNA reads TGTGCCAGCAGCTTGGACACAGGGAGCTACGAGCAGTACTTC.

The V gene is TRBV4-1, the J gene TRBJ1-2; 7 bases agree with TRBD1. The CDR3 is 15 residues long. Germline CDR1 is MGHRA and CDR2 is YSYEKL. V dropped 5 bases and J dropped 2; count of bases not matched to a gene: 8. The CDR3 DNA sequence: TGCGCCAGCAGCATCCGACAGGGCGGCAACTATGGCTACACCTTC. Its translation: CASSIRQGGNYGYTF.

The rearrangement uses TRBV11-2 and TRBJ1-2; D gene unclear. V was pared by 7 bases and J by 0 bases, with 12 bases between. This CDR3 has 14 residues. Germline CDR1 reads SGHAT; CDR2 reads FQNNGV. The CDR3 protein is CASIPGRANYGYTF. The CDR3 DNA reads as TGTGCCAGCATCCCAGGAAGAGCTAACTATGGCTACACCTTC.

The chain is built from TRBV6-5 and TRBJ1-2, with D possibly TRBD1 on 5 matching bases. The length of the CDR3 is 14 residues. From germline, CDR1 is MNHEY and CDR2 SVGAGI. Trimming shortened V by 0 bases and J by 7 bases, and 12 bases separated the two germline ends. CDR3 loop: CASSYSLREGGYTF. The CDR3 region has the DNA TGTGCCAGCAGTTACTCGCTCAGGGAGGGTGGCTACACCTTC.

The genes are TRBV7-2 and TRBJ2-5; 15 bases align to TRBD2. The germline CDR1 and CDR2 sequences are SGHTA and FQGNSA. Trimming removed 2 bases from V and 2 bases from J; junction bases left unmatched: 6. The CDR3 spans 18 residues. For the CDR3, the DNA is TGTGCCAGCAGCTTAAGGACTAGCGGGGGGGCGGGACAAGAGACCCAGTACTTC. It specifies CASSLRTSGGAGQETQYF.

This chain uses TRBV18 with TRBJ1-3; TRBD1 matches 7 bases. V shed 5 bases, J shed 0 bases, and the junction held 7 bases outside the gene matches. This CDR3 comprises 16 residues. In germline, CDR1 is KGHSH, CDR2 LQKENI. The CDR3 sequence: CASSRGQLNSGNTIYF. The CDR3 DNA is TGTGCCAGCTCAAGGGGGCAGCTCAACTCTGGAAACACCATATATTTT.

The rearrangement links TRBV30 to TRBJ2-3, with 8 bases lining up with TRBD2. This CDR3 has 14 amino acids. Per the germline V gene, CDR1 is GTSNPN and CDR2 is SVGIG (reference sequence). J was trimmed by 1 base and V by 6 bases; bases with no gene match: 6. The CDR3, as DNA: TGTGCCTGCTATACGGGACTAGGCACAGATACGCAGTATTTT. Translating gives CACYTGLGTDTQYF.

V usage is TRBV3-1 (or the pseudogene TRBV3-2) and J usage is TRBJ2-2; 7 nucleotides line up with TRBD2. The CDR3 length is 15 residues. Germline V gives CDR1 LGHDT, CDR2 YNNKEL (reference sequence). The junction had 5 bases not matched to a gene; V was cut back by 2 bases and J by 5 bases. The chain's CDR3 is CASSQFDGGTGELFF. CDR3 bases: TGTGCCAGCAGCCAATTTGACGGGGGGACCGGGGAGCTGTTTTTT.

This clone has just one count. The gene calls are TRBV5-5 and TRBJ2-4, with 7 bases lining up with TRBD2. V was pared by 0 bases and J by 7 bases, with 7 bases of the junction left unmatched. The CDR3 spans 15 residues. The germline V gene has CDR1 SGHKS and CDR2 YYEKEE (reference sequence). The CDR3 coding sequence is TGTGCCAGCAGCTTGGACGGGGGGAGGTCGAACATTCAGTACTTC. Residues: CASSLDGGRSNIQYF.

The chain is built from TRBV28 and TRBJ2-7; the match to TRBD2 covers 8 bases. CDR3 size: 17 residues. Germline V CDR1 and CDR2: MDHEN, SYDVKM. V dropped 4 bases and J dropped 2; count of bases not matched to a gene: 13. The CDR3, as DNA: TGTGCCAGCAGTTCAACCCCAGGAGCGGGGGCCGCCTACGAGCAGTACTTC. Amino acid sequence: CASSSTPGAGAAYEQYF. The full variable domain, rest sourced from reference TRBV28 and TRBJ2-7, is DVKVTQSSRYLVKRTGEKVFLECVQDMDHENMFWYRQDPGLGLRLIYFSYDVKMKEKGDIPEGYSVSREKKERFSLILESASTNQTSMYLCASSSTPGAGAAYEQYFGPGTRLTVT.

J is TRBJ1-1 and V is TRBV18; D is unresolved. The V gene lost 3 bases and the J gene lost 5 bases, with 16 bases spanning the gap. The CDR3 runs 15 residues. The germline CDR1 and CDR2 sequences are KGHSH and LQKENI. CDR3 region: CASSPLPGQGTEAFF. In DNA form, the CDR3 reads TGTGCCAGCTCACCTTTGCCAGGTCAAGGAACTGAAGCTTTCTTT. Full variable domain (remainder filled in from reference TRBV18 and TRBJ1-1): NAGVMQNPRHLVRRRGQEARLRCSPMKGHSHVYWYRQLPEEGLKFMVYLQKENIIDESGMPKERFSAEFPKEGPSILRIQQVVRGDSAAYFCASSPLPGQGTEAFFGQGTRLTVV.

The CDR3 nucleotides are TGTGCGACAGCATCGCGGGGGGGCCGAGAGACCCAGTACTTC. Translating it yields CATASRGGRETQYF. The chain employs TRBV27 and TRBJ2-5; 9 nucleotides line up with TRBD2. The CDR3 spans 14 residues. The germline gives CDR1 MNHEY, CDR2 SMNVEV (reference sequence).

In its sample, this clone was seen a few times. The chain has TRBV3-1 (or the pseudogene TRBV3-2) and TRBJ1-2, with a weak D call TRBD1 (6 bases). The germline V and J ends were trimmed by 6 bases and 6 bases, with 14 bases remaining between them. CDR3 length: 13 residues. CDR1 is LGHDT and CDR2 is YNNKEL in the germline V gene (reference sequence). Written as DNA, the CDR3 is TGTGCCAGCAGTCACAGGGATCTGCATGGCTACACCTTC. Translation: CASSHRDLHGYTF.

The V gene is TRBV3-1 (or the pseudogene TRBV3-2), the J gene TRBJ2-7, with no clear D. Per the germline V gene, CDR1 is LGHDT and CDR2 is YNNKEL (reference sequence). The CDR3 spans 12 residues. V lost 1 base and J 4 bases, leaving 5 bases between the germline ends. CDR3 DNA: TGTGCCAGCAGCCAAGGTCCATACGAGCAGTACTTC. Its protein product is CASSQGPYEQYF.

This chain connects TRBV4-2 to TRBJ2-3; TRBD2 matches 13 bases. The CDR3 spans 17 residues. V lost 3 bases to trimming and J lost 3 bases; unmatched junction nucleotides: 6. Germline CDR1 reads LGHNA; CDR2 reads YNFKEQ. CDR3 bases: TGTGCCAGCAGCCATCCCGGGACTAGCGGGGAGACAGATACGCAGTATTTT. It specifies CASSHPGTSGETDTQYF.

V gene TRBV3-1 (or the pseudogene TRBV3-2) combines with J gene TRBJ2-5; D unresolved. The CDR3 contains 14 residues. The V end was cut by 4 bases, the J end by 5 bases, with 14 bases between. Germline V gene sequence: CDR1 LGHDT, CDR2 YNNKEL (reference sequence). CDR3 DNA: TGTGCCAGCAGCCGCGGCCCGCTGCGGGAGACCCAGTACTTC. It codes for CASSRGPLRETQYF.

V is TRBV7-2 and J is TRBJ2-3; possible D gene TRBD2, 6 bases. Germline V gives CDR1 SGHTA, CDR2 FQGNSA. The V gene lost 1 base and the J gene lost 7 bases, with 21 bases spanning the gap. The CDR3 consists of 17 residues. DNA for the CDR3: TGTGCCAGCAGCTTAGTGTCGGGCATGGGCGGGGCCAATACGCAGTATTTT. It encodes CASSLVSGMGGANTQYF.

The chain employs TRBV7-6 and TRBJ1-2; the D gene is possibly TRBD1 (6 bases). The V end was cut by 4 bases, the J end by 4 bases, with 13 bases between. This CDR3 comprises 14 residues. In germline, CDR1 is SGHVS, CDR2 FNYEAQ. In DNA, the CDR3 is TGTGCCAGCAGCTCTCCCGGGACACCCTATGGCTACACCTTC. Translating it yields CASSSPGTPYGYTF.